The 20 T cell receptor beta chains presented below share a single source sample, sequenced in a study of metastatic and nonmetastatic thyroid tumors (dated by TCRdb to 2018 to 2021). No treatment had been received by any patient before thyroid surgery. The library was made by PCR. Sequencing took place on an Illumina HiSeq 4000. TCRdb applied fastp at Q25 and MiXCR to the public reads, then kept only in-frame beta chains. This sample lists tens of thousands of clones; about 20% were detected once. Of the sample, 6.5% to 8% is held by the ten largest clones. The sequencing input was blood. These TCRs come from a female donor with papillary thyroid cancer or a benign thyroid nodule (not recorded which). Some clones in this sample may be carry-over from other donors' samples.

V usage is TRBV6-5 and J usage is TRBJ2-2, with a weak D call TRBD2 (5 bases). With 2 bases removed from V and 0 bases from J, the gap between germline ends came to 13 bases. The CDR3 has 17 amino acids. CDR1 and CDR2 (germline): MNHEY, SVGAGI. The CDR3 loop reads CASSYPRADANTGELFF. For the CDR3, the DNA is TGTGCCAGCAGTTACCCCAGAGCGGACGCGAACACCGGGGAGCTGTTTTTT.

In this sample, this clone turned up many times. The chain carries TRBV6-1 and TRBJ2-2, with a possible D match to TRBD1 (5 bases). Trimming removed 8 bases at V and 3 bases at J, with 13 bases between. Germline V lookup: CDR1 MNHNS, CDR2 SASEGT. The CDR3 totals 14 residues. The CDR3 region has the DNA TGTGCCAGCGGGGTTAGGGGCGACACCGGGGAGCTGTTTTTT. Protein product: CASGVRGDTGELFF.

This clone was picked up many times. CDR3 nucleotide sequence: TGTGCCTGGAGTGTACCACAGGTCGGGGGTCAGCCCCAGCATTTT. It codes for CAWSVPQVGGQPQHF. The rearrangement joins TRBV30 to TRBJ1-5; maybe TRBD1 (5 bases). Trimming left V 0 bases short and J 6 bases short, with 15 bases between. The CDR3 length is 15 residues. Germline CDR1 is GTSNPN and CDR2 is SVGIG (reference sequence).

The chain combines TRBV20-1 with TRBJ2-7; D is possibly TRBD2 (6 bases). Trimming took off 6 bases at V and 3 bases at J, with 21 bases between the two ends. CDR1 is DFQATT and CDR2 is SNEGSKA in the germline V gene (reference sequence). The CDR3 runs to 15 residues. The CDR3 sequence: CSARTGLAINYEQYF. The CDR3 DNA reads TGCAGTGCCCGGACGGGGCTAGCGATAAACTACGAGCAGTACTTC.

The J gene is TRBJ2-7, the V gene TRBV11-2; D possibly matches TRBD1 or TRBD2 (5 bases each). Between the trimmed V and J ends, which lost 1 base and 4 bases, there was a span of 11 bases. Germline lookup yields CDR1 SGHAT and CDR2 FQNNGV. CDR3 length: 14 residues. For the CDR3, the DNA is TGTGCCAGCAGCTTAGGGGACCCATCATACGAGCAGTACTTC. Translated: CASSLGDPSYEQYF.

This clone was counted many times. The V gene is TRBV14, the J gene TRBJ2-5; 7 bases are shared with TRBD1. Germline CDR1 and CDR2: SGHDN and FVKESK. The CDR3 is made up of 14 amino acids. V gave up 1 base and J gave up 9 bases; unmatched junction bases: 8. Written as DNA, the CDR3 is TGTGCCAGCAGCCAAGTTCCAGCCCAGGGGGCCCAGTACTTC. This sequence encodes CASSQVPAQGAQYF.

This chain connects TRBV6-1 to TRBJ1-5; no clear D. Germline lookup yields CDR1 MNHNS and CDR2 SASEGT. The CDR3 is made up of 14 amino acids. V dropped 4 bases and J dropped 14 bases, with 21 bases sitting between them. The CDR3 sequence is CASSGVAGSQPKHF. Here the CDR3 DNA reads TGTGCCAGCAGTGGAGTTGCCGGGTCTCAGCCGAAGCATTTT.

The chain recombines TRBV10-3 with TRBJ1-3; D is uncertain. V gave up 6 bases and J gave up 0 bases, with 6 bases separating them. The CDR3 sequence is 13 residues long. The germline V gene has CDR1 ENHRY and CDR2 SYGVKD. The CDR3 nucleotides read TGTGCCATCAGGGAATCCTCTGGAAACACCATATATTTT. This translates into CAIRESSGNTIYF.

This clone was observed a handful of times. The CDR3 DNA sequence: TGTGCCAGGTCGGGGGGCGATTTTGACTATGGCTACACCTTC. Translation: CARSGGDFDYGYTF. J is TRBJ1-2 and V is TRBV6-1; D might be TRBD1 (6 bases). This CDR3 has 14 residues. V was pared by 9 bases and J by 3 bases, with 17 bases between. The germline gives CDR1 MNHNS, CDR2 SASEGT.

This chain uses TRBV11-2 with TRBJ2-3; 13 bases line up with TRBD2. Germline V lookup: CDR1 SGHAT, CDR2 FQNNGV. V lost 6 bases and J lost 1; bases outside the gene matches: 7. The CDR3 runs to 17 residues. The CDR3 sequence is CASRRTSGSGGTDTQYF. Here the CDR3 DNA reads TGTGCCAGCAGGCGGACTAGCGGGAGTGGGGGCACAGATACGCAGTATTTT.

This clone was picked up many times. The chain recombines TRBV29-1 with TRBJ2-5; 9 bases fit TRBD1. Per the germline V gene, CDR1 is SQVTM and CDR2 is ANQGSEA. J lost 4 bases, V lost 6 bases, and 6 bases had no gene match. This CDR3 is built from 13 residues. The CDR3 reads CSVLLTGGETQYF. CDR3 in DNA: TGCAGCGTCCTCCTGACAGGGGGAGAGACCCAGTACTTC.

By share of the sample, this clone is medium-sized (0.01 to 0.1%). V gene TRBV6-1 combines with J gene TRBJ2-2; a possible D gene is TRBD1 (6 bases). The germline gives CDR1 MNHNS, CDR2 SASEGT. The CDR3 is 14 amino acids. Trimming removed 6 bases from V and 3 bases from J, with 11 bases in between. This CDR3 is CASRAGTHTGELFF. For the CDR3, the DNA is TGTGCCAGCAGGGCCGGGACACACACCGGGGAGCTGTTTTTT.

Many counts were recorded for this clone. The DNA of the CDR3 is TGTGCCAGCAGCATGGACAGCAGCACCGGGGAGCTGTTTTTT. Its protein product is CASSMDSSTGELFF. The chain carries TRBV5-4 and TRBJ2-2; D might be TRBD1 (6 bases). This CDR3 has 14 residues. With 4 bases removed from V and 4 bases from J, the gap between germline ends came to 11 bases. CDR1 SGHNT and CDR2 YYREEE come from the germline V gene (reference sequence).

This clone was recorded many times. The V gene is TRBV28, the J gene TRBJ1-6, with a possible D match to TRBD1 (5 bases). The ends were cut back, 2 bases at V and 7 bases at J, with 18 bases in the middle. The V gene's germline CDR1 is MDHEN and CDR2 SYDVKM. CDR3 size: 17 residues. This chain's CDR3 is CASSLTGQGLWNSPLHF. CDR3 in DNA: TGTGCCAGCAGTTTAACGGGCCAGGGTCTCTGGAATTCACCCCTCCACTTT.

This clone was counted at least ten times. The V and J genes are TRBV27 and TRBJ2-1; D could derive from TRBD1 or TRBD2 (5 bases each). V lost 3 bases and J 10 bases, leaving 13 bases between the germline ends. The CDR3 runs 13 residues. The germline V gene has CDR1 MNHEY and CDR2 SMNVEV (reference sequence). CDR3: CASSLTLWDEQFF. CDR3 sequence (DNA): TGTGCCAGCAGTTTGACCCTTTGGGACGAGCAGTTCTTC.

The chain carries TRBV5-1 and TRBJ1-1, with D perhaps matching TRBD1 (6 bases). V was trimmed by 0 bases and J by 6 bases, leaving 12 bases between them. The CDR3 loop spans 14 amino acids. CDR1 is SGHRS, CDR2 YFSETQ, per germline. The DNA for the CDR3 is TGCGCCAGCAGCTTGGATCAAAAGGGGGCTGAAGCTTTCTTT. Protein product: CASSLDQKGAEAFF. Variable domain in full (rest from reference TRBV5-1 and TRBJ1-1): KAGVTQTPRYLIKTRGQQVTLSCSPISGHRSVSWYQQTPGQGLQFLFEYFSETQRNKGNFPGRFSGRQFSNSRSEMNVSTLELGDSALYLCASSLDQKGAEAFFGQGTRLTVV.

In this sample, this clone turned up many times. This chain joins TRBV12-3 or TRBV12-4 and TRBJ2-2; 9 bases agree with TRBD1. The V gene end was trimmed by 2 bases and the J gene end by 3 bases; junction bases not matched to a gene: 7. The CDR3 is made up of 17 amino acids. DNA for the CDR3: TGTGCCAGCAGTTTACGCGGGACAGGGCTCGACACCGGGGAGCTGTTTTTT. It encodes CASSLRGTGLDTGELFF.

In this sample, this clone turned up many times. The chain has TRBV18 and TRBJ2-1; D uncertain. Germline V gives CDR1 KGHSH, CDR2 LQKENI. The CDR3 runs to 14 residues. V was pared by 0 bases and J by 7 bases, with 10 bases between. The CDR3: CASSPPEGANEQFF. Written as DNA, the CDR3 is TGTGCCAGCTCACCACCAGAAGGTGCGAATGAGCAGTTCTTC.

In its sample, this clone ranks as medium-sized. The J gene is TRBJ1-2, the V gene TRBV27; a weak D match, TRBD1 (5 bases). The CDR3 has 15 amino acids. V shed 3 bases and J shed 9 bases, with 20 bases lying between them. Germline-derived CDR1 and CDR2 are MNHEY and SMNVEV (reference sequence). The CDR3: CASSFSPGRPDSYTF. DNA for the CDR3: TGTGCCAGCAGTTTCTCGCCGGGACGGCCCGATAGCTACACCTTC.

This clone showed up many times. V and J are TRBV3-1 and TRBJ1-2, with D possibly being TRBD1 (5 bases). The CDR3 has 15 amino acids. Trimming pared 10 bases from V and 10 bases from J, leaving 28 bases between. Germline lookup yields CDR1 LGHDT and CDR2 YNNKEL (reference sequence). CDR3 coding DNA: TGTGCCACTTCGAATAGTGACAGAGCCGTCTCAGACTACACCTTC. Protein product: CATSNSDRAVSDYTF.